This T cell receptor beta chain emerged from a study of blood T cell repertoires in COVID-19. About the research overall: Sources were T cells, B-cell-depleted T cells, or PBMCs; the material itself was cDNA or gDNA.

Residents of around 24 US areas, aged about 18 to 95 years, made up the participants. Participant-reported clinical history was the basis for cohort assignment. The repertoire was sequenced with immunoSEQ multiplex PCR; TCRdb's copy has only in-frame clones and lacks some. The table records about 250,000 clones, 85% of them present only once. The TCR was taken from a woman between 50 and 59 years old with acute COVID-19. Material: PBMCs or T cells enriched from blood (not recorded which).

CDR3 region: CASSSAARGSETQYF. The CDR3 coding sequence is TGCGCCAGCAGCTCCGCGGCCCGGGGATCAGAGACCCAGTACTTC. The chain couples TRBV5-1 to TRBJ2-5; a possible D gene is TRBD2 (5 bases). The V end lost 3 bases, the J end lost 4 bases, and 16 bases lay between the germline ends. This CDR3 is built from 15 residues. CDR1 is SGHRS and CDR2 is YFSETQ in the germline V gene.